This entry lists 8 T cell receptor beta chains sequenced from one sample in a study of cytomegalovirus exposure and HLA in healthy donors. 13 Jbeta primers and 60 Vbeta primers were used for the PCR. Generated by immunoSEQ multiplex PCR, the TCRdb table keeps only in-frame clones and is missing some. In the table there are about 160,000 clones, approximately 75% of which are singletons. Sequences were obtained from PBMCs. These receptors were obtained from a man in his thirties or forties in good health and CMV-seropositive.

The V call is TRBV29-1, the J call TRBJ2-7; 10 bases agree with TRBD2. The CDR3 covers 12 residues. Germline V lookup: CDR1 SQVTM, CDR2 ANQGSEA. The ends lost 5 bases at V and 4 bases at J; junction bases unmatched: 2. In nucleotides, the CDR3 is TGCAGCGTTCAAGCGGGGGGGTACGAGCAGTACTTC. Encoded protein: CSVQAGGYEQYF.

The CDR3 sequence: CASGETGHGRELFF. In DNA, the CDR3 is TGTGCCAGCGGGGAGACAGGCCATGGCCGGGAGCTGTTTTTT. The chain employs TRBV6-5 and TRBJ2-2; the D gene is possibly TRBD1 (6 bases). The CDR3 totals 14 residues. V lost 8 bases and J 9 bases, leaving 19 bases between the germline ends. Germline V gives CDR1 MNHEY, CDR2 SVGAGI.

This clone was seen a handful of times. The V gene is TRBV18, the J gene TRBJ2-5; 7 bases are shared with TRBD1. Per germline, CDR1 KGHSH and CDR2 LQKENI. CDR3 length: 15 residues. The ends lost 2 bases at V and 2 bases at J; junction bases unmatched: 5. The CDR3 loop is CASSPAGGNQETQYF. CDR3 coding DNA: TGTGCCAGCTCACCAGCAGGGGGTAATCAAGAGACCCAGTACTTC.

CDR3 residues: CASSLWVGTGWDEQFF. For the CDR3, the DNA is TGTGCCAGCAGTTTATGGGTCGGGACAGGTTGGGATGAGCAGTTCTTC. The rearrangement links TRBV28 to TRBJ2-1, with TRBD1 identical over 8 bases. This CDR3 is built from 16 residues. V gave up 0 bases and J gave up 8 bases; unmatched junction bases: 9. Germline-derived CDR1 and CDR2 are MDHEN and SYDVKM.

The V gene is TRBV6-6, the J gene TRBJ1-3; tentative D call: TRBD1 (5 bases). V lost 5 bases and J lost 4, with 9 bases in between. Germline assignment: CDR1 MNHNY and CDR2 SVGAGI (reference sequence). CDR3 length: 13 residues. CDR3 region: CASSPQGGNTIYF. DNA of the CDR3: TGTGCCAGCAGTCCCCAGGGCGGAAACACCATATATTTT.

The rearrangement links TRBV28 to TRBJ1-2; 10 nucleotides line up with TRBD1. This CDR3 has 14 amino acids. V shed 2 bases and J 5 bases; nucleotides not matched to a gene: 2. Germline V gene sequence: CDR1 MDHEN, CDR2 SYDVKM. The CDR3 nucleotides are TGTGCCAGCAGTTTACCGGACAGGGGGTATGGCTACACCTTC. Protein: CASSLPDRGYGYTF.

V is TRBV7-2 and J is TRBJ2-7, with TRBD1 matching 7 bases. The length of the CDR3 is 14 residues. Germline CDR1 SGHTA, CDR2 FQGNSA. The V gene end was trimmed by 3 bases and the J gene end by 5 bases; junction bases not matched to a gene: 7. This CDR3 is CASSLTGQVHEQYF. DNA of the CDR3: TGTGCCAGCAGCTTGACAGGACAGGTACACGAGCAGTACTTC.

The genes are TRBV19 and TRBJ2-7, with D maybe TRBD2 (6 bases). The germline CDR1 and CDR2 sequences are LNHDA and SQIVND (reference sequence). The CDR3 has 12 residues. V was pared by 3 bases and J by 6 bases, with 9 bases between. This chain's CDR3 is CASSMGLFEQYF. CDR3 coding DNA: TGTGCCAGTAGTATGGGACTGTTCGAGCAGTACTTC. The entire variable domain, with the rest obtained from reference TRBV19 and TRBJ2-7, is as follows: DGGITQSPKYLFRKEGQNVTLSCEQNLNHDAMYWYRQDPGQGLRLIYYSQIVNDFQKGDIAEGYSVSREKKESFPLTVTSAQKNPTAFYLCASSMGLFEQYFGPGTRLTVT.